One TCR beta chain is described in this entry. Its cognate antigen is unknown. This entry is derived from a study of shared clonotypes between healthy human individuals. Study-level background: The study enrolled a couple of women and three men aged 18 to 49.

Overall study findings and caveats: Across four donors, naive CD4 shared 5% to 6%, naive CD8 around 4%, memory CD4 roughly 2.4%, memory CD8 over 0.3%.

The V gene lost 1 base and the J gene lost 6 bases, with 15 bases spanning the gap. The germline V gene encodes CDR1 MGHRA and CDR2 YSYEKL. CDR3 length: 16 residues. TCRdb's copy holds only in-frame clones and misses some; the assay was immunoSEQ multiplex PCR. The sample lists 600,000 to 750,000 clones, 80% to 95% occurring once. CCR7-negative CD45RA+ TemRA cells were pooled with CD45RO+ cells for CD8 memory. J is TRBJ2-2 and V is TRBV4-1; TRBD1 is a possible D gene (8 bases). The source is a man aged 18-30 years in good health. Some clones in this sample may be carry-over from other donors' samples. The sequenced sample consisted of memory CD8+ T cells from PBMCs. The subset is: CD45RO+ cells pooled with CCR7-negative TemRA cells. CDR3 coding DNA: TGCGCCAGCAGCCAAGTGTTACAGGGGGGGGCCGGGGAGCTGTTTTTT. Translated: CASSQVLQGGAGELFF.